This T cell receptor (beta chain) came from a study of blood T cell repertoires in COVID-19. CDR1 ENHRY and CDR2 SYGVKD come from the germline V gene. V was trimmed by 6 bases and J by 1 base, leaving 12 bases between them. The CDR3 spans 14 residues. This table comes from immunoSEQ multiplex PCR, and its TCRdb copy is limited to in-frame clones, with some not included. Altogether more than 85,000 clones are present, about 80% being singletons, with the ten largest covering over 3.5%. This clone was seen only once. The chain recombines TRBV10-3 with TRBJ1-2; possible D gene TRBD1, 5 bases. This receptor was identified in a woman over 75 with acute or convalescent COVID-19. Sequencing used peripheral blood. CDR3 in amino acids: CAIRPGDLNYGYTF. In DNA form, the CDR3 reads TGTGCCATCAGGCCGGGGGACCTTAACTATGGCTACACCTTC.